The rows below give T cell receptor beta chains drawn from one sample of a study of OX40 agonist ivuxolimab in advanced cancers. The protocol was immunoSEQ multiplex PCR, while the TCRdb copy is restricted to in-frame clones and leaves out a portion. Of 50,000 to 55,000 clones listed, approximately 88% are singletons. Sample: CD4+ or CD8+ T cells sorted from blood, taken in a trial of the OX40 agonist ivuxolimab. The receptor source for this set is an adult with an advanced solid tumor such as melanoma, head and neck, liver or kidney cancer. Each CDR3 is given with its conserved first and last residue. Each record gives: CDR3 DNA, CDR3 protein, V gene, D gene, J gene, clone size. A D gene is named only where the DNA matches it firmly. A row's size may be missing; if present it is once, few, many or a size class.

TGTGCCAGCAGCTTATCAAGGGCGACGAATGAAAAACTGTTTTTT | CASSLSRATNEKLFF | TRBV7-9 | . | TRBJ1-4 | .
TGTGCCAGCAGTGACGGAACTGGAAACACCATATATTTT | CASSDGTGNTIYF | TRBV6-1 | . | TRBJ1-3 | .
TGTGCCAGCAGCCGCCGTACGGACAAAGAGACCCAGTACTTC | CASSRRTDKETQYF | TRBV9 | . | TRBJ2-5 | .
TGTGCCACCAGCAGAGATGATTGGGGAAACAATGAGCAGTTCTTC | CATSRDDWGNNEQFF | TRBV15 | . | TRBJ2-1 | .
TGTGCCAGCAGCTTAGCTGGGGGGGGCGGGGAGACCCAGTACTTC | CASSLAGGGGETQYF | TRBV7-6 | . | TRBJ2-5 | .
TGTGCCAGCAGCTTAGCAGTTGTCCACGGTCAGCCCCAGCATTTT | CASSLAVVHGQPQHF | TRBV7-2 | . | TRBJ1-5 | once
TGCGCCAGCAGCTTGGGGACGAACACTGAAGCTTTCTTT | CASSLGTNTEAFF | TRBV5-1 | . | TRBJ1-1 | .
TGTGCCAGCAGCTTGGGACTAGCGGGCTACGAGCAGTACTTC | CASSLGLAGYEQYF | TRBV7-2 | TRBD2 | TRBJ2-7 | .
TGTGCCAGCCAGCTGGGTGGGGACGGATTGCCTCAATCCCGCTACGAGCAGTACTTC | CASQLGGDGLPQSRYEQYF | TRBV5-7 | . | TRBJ2-7 | .
TGTGCCAGCAGCGAGACTAGCAATGAGCAGTTCTTC | CASSETSNEQFF | TRBV7-8 | . | TRBJ2-1 | medium-sized
TGTGCCAGCCGGGACAGGGACTTTTGGGAGCAGTACTTC | CASRDRDFWEQYF | TRBV27 | TRBD1 | TRBJ2-7 | .
TGTGCCATCTCCGGGGCTTCGGCCTACGAGCAGTACTTC | CAISGASAYEQYF | TRBV10-3 | . | TRBJ2-7 | .
TGTGCCAGCAACGCAGTTTCCAGGTTTGGCTACGAGCAGTACTTC | CASNAVSRFGYEQYF | TRBV5-6 | . | TRBJ2-7 | .
TGTGCCAGCAGCTTAAGGGCTTCTTACTCTGGGGCCAACGTCCTGACTTTC | CASSLRASYSGANVLTF | TRBV7-6 | . | TRBJ2-6 | once
TGTGCCAGCAGCCAGACAGGGGGCATGACAGATACGCAGTATTTT | CASSQTGGMTDTQYF | TRBV4-2 | TRBD1 | TRBJ2-3 | .
TGTGCTAGTGGTTTCCAGAGGACAGACACAGATACGCAGTATTTT | CASGFQRTDTDTQYF | TRBV12-5 | . | TRBJ2-3 | .
TGTGCCAGCAGACTAGGGAGAAGCTACGAGCAGTACTTC | CASRLGRSYEQYF | TRBV19 | . | TRBJ2-7 | once
TGTGCCAGCAGTTTAGGGAGGGGGCGAGGGTACCAAGAGACCCAGTACTTC | CASSLGRGRGYQETQYF | TRBV27 | . | TRBJ2-5 | .
TGCGCCAGCAGCCCCGTCGGTATCTCCTACAATGAGCAGTTCTTC | CASSPVGISYNEQFF | TRBV4-1 | . | TRBJ2-1 | .
TGTGCCTGGAGTGCGAACACAGGGACCTGGTACAATGAGCAGTTCTTC | CAWSANTGTWYNEQFF | TRBV30 | . | TRBJ2-1 | once
TGTGCCAGCAGCTTAGCTGCTAGCGGCCAAGAGACCCAGTACTTC | CASSLAASGQETQYF | TRBV5-6 | TRBD2 | TRBJ2-5 | .
TGTGCCAGCAGCAAAGTCCTTCGGGGGGCAGGGTTTTCCGCCTACGAGCAGTACTTC | CASSKVLRGAGFSAYEQYF | TRBV21-1 | . | TRBJ2-7 | .
TGTGCCAGCAGCCAAGAATCCACCGGGGAGCTGTTTTTT | CASSQESTGELFF | TRBV4-2 | . | TRBJ2-2 | .
TGTGCCAGCAGCCCCGGACAGGGGGCGAGGGAGCAGTACTTC | CASSPGQGAREQYF | TRBV7-9 | TRBD1 | TRBJ2-7 | .
TGCGCCAGCAGCCAAGGGGACTCAATCTACGAGCAGTACTTC | CASSQGDSIYEQYF | TRBV4-1 | . | TRBJ2-7 | .
TGTGCCAGCAGCTTAGTCTCGGGGCCCTACAATGAGCAGTTCTTC | CASSLVSGPYNEQFF | TRBV7-2 | . | TRBJ2-1 | .
TGTGCCAGTAGGGAGACGGGACTAGGAGGCTACACCTTC | CASRETGLGGYTF | TRBV19 | . | TRBJ1-2 | .
TGCGCCAGCAGGCGGGGGCCAGGGGGAGGAAACAATGAGCAGTTCTTC | CASRRGPGGGNNEQFF | TRBV10-2 | . | TRBJ2-1 | .
TGTGCCAGCAGCTTTGGTACAGGGGTGGCTCAGCCCCAGCATTTT | CASSFGTGVAQPQHF | TRBV7-2 | TRBD1 | TRBJ1-5 | .
TGTGCCAGCAGTGAAGCGGTAGGGGACCGTTCACCCCTCCACTTT | CASSEAVGDRSPLHF | TRBV2 | . | TRBJ1-6 | .
TGCAGTGCTGACAGGACCGGGGAGCTGTTTTTT | CSADRTGELFF | TRBV20-1 | . | TRBJ2-2 | few
TGTGCCAGCAGCCGACACACAGGGGACTATGGCTACACCTTC | CASSRHTGDYGYTF | TRBV7-8 | TRBD1 | TRBJ1-2 | once
TGTGCCAGCAGCTTAGGGGGGGATAGCGAACACATTCAGTACTTC | CASSLGGDSEHIQYF | TRBV7-9 | . | TRBJ2-4 | .
TGTGCCAGCTCATCACGACTAGCGGGGGGCAATGAGCAGTTCTTC | CASSSRLAGGNEQFF | TRBV18 | TRBD2 | TRBJ2-1 | .
TGTGCCAGCTCACCATTGGCGGGACCCTCTGTCTATGGCTACACCTTC | CASSPLAGPSVYGYTF | TRBV18 | . | TRBJ1-2 | .
TGTGCCGGTCGAGTGGGCGGGAACTATGGCTACACCTTC | CAGRVGGNYGYTF | TRBV2 | . | TRBJ1-2 | .
TGTGCTAGTGGCCGACAGACTGCAACTAATGAAAAACTGTTTTTT | CASGRQTATNEKLFF | TRBV12-5 | . | TRBJ1-4 | .
TGTGCCAGTAGTATATTTGGGGACAGAACCTACGAGCAGTACTTC | CASSIFGDRTYEQYF | TRBV19 | TRBD1 | TRBJ2-7 | .
TGTGCCAGCAGCCGACAGGACAGGTACACTGAAGCTTTCTTT | CASSRQDRYTEAFF | TRBV7-2 | TRBD1 | TRBJ1-1 | .
TGTGCCAGCAGCCCAGTCCAGGGCCCCTACGAGCAGTACTTC | CASSPVQGPYEQYF | TRBV11-2 | . | TRBJ2-7 | .
TGTGCCAGCAACCCTCAAGACGGACTCTATGGCTACACCTTC | CASNPQDGLYGYTF | TRBV5-5 | . | TRBJ1-2 | .
TGTGCCAGCAGTCCGGGACACCTTAACTCTGGAAACACCATATATTTT | CASSPGHLNSGNTIYF | TRBV28 | . | TRBJ1-3 | .
TGTGCCAGCAGCTCCGGTACCTCGGGGGATACGCAGTATTTT | CASSSGTSGDTQYF | TRBV7-2 | . | TRBJ2-3 | .